Listed below are T cell receptor beta chains from one sample, sequenced in a study of beta chain features in type 1 diabetes. Measured with immunoSEQ multiplex PCR; TCRdb has only the in-frame clones, and not every one. Among some 100,000 clones listed, roughly 43% were seen once. The sample consisted of stem cell memory CD4+ T cells from blood. The receptors were gathered from a young woman in good health. CDR3s include the opening cysteine and the closing phenylalanine or tryptophan. A clone size is listed for some rows: how often the clone was seen (once, few, many), or a class if it is expanded.

V: TRBV27; J: TRBJ1-4; size: -; CDR3: CASRWRGPSTNEKLFF
V: TRBV5-1; J: TRBJ2-2; size: -; CDR3: CASSLTGNTGELFF
V: TRBV2; J: TRBJ2-3; size: -; CDR3: CASSENLLGTDTQYF
V: TRBV7-9; J: TRBJ2-2; size: -; CDR3: CASSHAGGSLAGELFF
V: TRBV5-1; J: TRBJ2-3; size: few; CDR3: CASCRGGLKDTQYF
V: TRBV15; J: TRBJ2-1; size: once; CDR3: CATSTRLVLGYNEQFF
V: TRBV28; J: TRBJ2-7; size: -; CDR3: CASSLVTALYEQYF
V: TRBV28; J: TRBJ2-7; size: -; CDR3: CASSFISGSPYEQYF
V: TRBV5-1; J: TRBJ2-2; size: few; CDR3: CASSFAGRAGAGELFF
V: TRBV4-2; J: TRBJ2-3; size: once; CDR3: CASSRGQRTDTQYF
V: TRBV5-1; J: TRBJ2-5; size: -; CDR3: CASSQTSGSQTQYF
V: TRBV29-1; J: TRBJ1-3; size: -; CDR3: CSVLDTGGEGNTIYF
V: TRBV25-1; J: TRBJ2-7; size: -; CDR3: CASSALGGGHEQYF
V: TRBV28; J: TRBJ2-1; size: once; CDR3: CASRPTSGGDYNEQFF
V: TRBV5-6; J: TRBJ2-1; size: once; CDR3: CASSLAGGRRFF
V: TRBV20-1; J: TRBJ1-2; size: -; CDR3: CSALTVRGYTF
V: TRBV14; J: TRBJ1-3; size: -; CDR3: CASSQGLFSGNTIYF
V: TRBV5-1; J: TRBJ1-2; size: -; CDR3: CASSLGQGIGYTF
V: TRBV27; J: TRBJ1-5; size: -; CDR3: CASSLSASVNNQPQHF
V: TRBV10-3; J: TRBJ2-7; size: -; CDR3: CAISGPGQGYEQYF
V: TRBV6-1; J: TRBJ1-2; size: -; CDR3: CASSQGQGIYGYTF
V: TRBV20-1; J: TRBJ2-5; size: few; CDR3: CSATSETQYF
V: TRBV28; J: TRBJ2-3; size: once; CDR3: CASRGTSTDTQYF
V: TRBV5-4; J: TRBJ1-1; size: -; CDR3: CASSFNWDRGAFF
V: TRBV19; J: TRBJ2-3; size: many; CDR3: CATVARITDTQYF
V: TRBV5-1; J: TRBJ2-3; size: few; CDR3: CASSLVSGTRSSSTDTQYF